This T cell receptor beta chain was recorded in a study of T cell clones after liver transplantation. Study-wide background: Patients counted as tolerant after at least one year off all immunosuppression, enzymes not exceeding twice normal.

Study results and caveats: These preliminary findings come from unstandardized post-transplant sampling times.

This clone occurred once. Its specificity is unknown. This CDR3 is built from 18 residues. Germline CDR1 LGHNA, CDR2 YSLEER. J lost 7 bases, V lost 0 bases, and 11 bases had no gene match. Libraries were prepared by immunoSEQ multiplex PCR; TCRdb keeps only in-frame clonotypes and omits some of them. The sample lists approximately 18,000 clones, more than 75% occurring once. The chain has TRBV4-3 and TRBJ2-3; the match to TRBD2 covers 12 bases. The receptor's source is a human patient who received a liver transplant. Some T cells may be supplied by the graft donor. The source material was CD8+ T cells from blood, sampled less than 50 months after liver transplant. CDR3 region: CASSQDIEASGRAHTQYF. The CDR3, as DNA: TGCGCCAGCAGCCAAGATATTGAAGCTAGCGGGAGGGCTCATACGCAGTATTTT.